This passage covers 3 T cell receptor beta chains from one sample sequenced in a study of cytomegalovirus exposure and HLA in healthy donors. PCR employed 60 Vbeta and 13 Jbeta primers. Generated by immunoSEQ multiplex PCR, the TCRdb table keeps only in-frame clones and is missing some. Among 130,000 to 150,000 clones, approximately 71% were seen once, and the ten largest hold 4% to 6%. The sequencing input was PBMCs. The receptors come from a woman aged 45-65 years in good health and CMV-seronegative.

This clone was observed a few times. This rearrangement joins TRBV29-1 to TRBJ1-2; 8 bases line up with TRBD1. Looked up from germline, CDR1 is SQVTM and CDR2 is ANQGSEA. V trimming: 0 bases; J trimming: 6 bases; junction bases outside the gene matches: 6. The CDR3 covers 14 residues. The CDR3: CSVEDLQGANGYTF. The CDR3 DNA follows: TGCAGCGTTGAAGATCTTCAGGGGGCGAATGGCTACACCTTC.

The gene calls are TRBV27 and TRBJ2-7, with TRBD2 as a possible D gene (5 bases). Germline lookup yields CDR1 MNHEY and CDR2 SMNVEV (reference sequence). The CDR3 is made up of 13 amino acids. V was shortened by 5 bases and J by 2 bases, with 10 bases between the two germline ends. The CDR3 region has the DNA TGTGCCAGCAGTCCCCGGGGTACCTACGAGCAGTACTTC. It specifies CASSPRGTYEQYF.

This chain connects TRBV5-1 to TRBJ2-3; 9 positions agree with TRBD2. The CDR3 contains 14 residues. Germline trimming cut 5 bases from V and 7 bases from J; bases unmatched to any gene: 8. CDR1 and CDR2 from the germline V gene are SGHRS and YFSETQ. This chain's CDR3 is CASSSVAGVNTQYF. DNA of the CDR3: TGCGCCAGCAGTTCGGTAGCGGGGGTTAATACGCAGTATTTT.